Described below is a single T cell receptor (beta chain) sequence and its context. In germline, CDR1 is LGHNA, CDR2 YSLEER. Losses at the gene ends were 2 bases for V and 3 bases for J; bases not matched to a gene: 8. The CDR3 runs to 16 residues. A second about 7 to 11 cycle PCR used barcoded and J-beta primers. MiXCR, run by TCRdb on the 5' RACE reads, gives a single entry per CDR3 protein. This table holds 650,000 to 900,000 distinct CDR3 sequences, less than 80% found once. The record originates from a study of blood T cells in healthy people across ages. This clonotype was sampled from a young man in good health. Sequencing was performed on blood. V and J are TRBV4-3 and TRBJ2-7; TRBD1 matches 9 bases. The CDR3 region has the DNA TGCGCCAGCAGCCAACACTGGGACAGGGTTTTCTACGAGCAGTACTTC. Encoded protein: CASSQHWDRVFYEQYF.